Following are 7 T cell receptor beta chains from one sample sequenced in a study of CD8+CD57+ T cells in acquired aplastic anemia. Profiling of TCR beta VDJ combinations and CDR3 sequences used genomic DNA as template. One entry per CDR3 protein results from TCRdb running MiXCR on the reads. The profile shows about 270,000 distinct CDR3 sequences, roughly 50% of them singletons. Sequenced material: sorted CD4+, CD8+, or CD8+CD57+ T cells (not recorded which) from PBMCs. The receptors come from a human donor with severe aplastic anemia or a healthy control (not recorded which).

The sample holds many counts of this clonotype. The chain carries TRBV29-1 and TRBJ1-4, with 7 bases fitting TRBD1. Germline lookup yields CDR1 SQVTM and CDR2 ANQGSEA. This CDR3 has 13 residues. The junction had 5 bases not matched to a gene; V was cut back by 5 bases and J by 5 bases. The chain's CDR3 is CSVLDRRNEKLFF. The CDR3 DNA reads as TGCAGCGTTTTGGACAGGCGGAATGAAAAACTGTTTTTT.

This rearrangement joins TRBV5-1 to TRBJ2-1, with 11 nucleotides matching TRBD2. The CDR3 length is 15 residues. Trimming at V came to 4 bases and at J to 8 bases, leaving 8 bases not matched to a gene. Germline values: CDR1 SGHRS, CDR2 YFSETQ. This chain's CDR3 is CASSLTSGAMDEQFF. The CDR3, as DNA: TGCGCCAGCAGCCTGACTAGCGGGGCCATGGATGAGCAGTTCTTC.

The V and J genes are TRBV7-2 and TRBJ2-1; the match to TRBD2 covers 16 bases. The J call could be wrong; TRBJ2-7 is a better fit for the DNA end. The CDR3 is made up of 20 amino acids. Germline CDR1 SGHTA, CDR2 FQGNSA. The CDR3 region has the DNA TGTGCCAGCAGCCTAAAGGGACTAGCGGGAGGGGGGCCCTACTACAATGAGCAGTACTTC. The encoded protein is CASSLKGLAGGGPYYNEQYF.

The chain carries TRBV20-1 and TRBJ2-1; TRBD2 matches at 8 bases. There are 16 residues in the CDR3. Unmatched junction bases numbered 12, after V lost 4 bases and J lost 4 bases. CDR1 is DFQATT and CDR2 is SNEGSKA in the germline V gene (reference sequence). This CDR3 reads CSAIPFSGSLYNEQFF. CDR3 DNA: TGCAGTGCTATCCCTTTCAGCGGGAGCTTATACAATGAGCAGTTCTTC.

J is TRBJ2-5 and V is TRBV11-1, with 11 positions matching TRBD2. CDR3 size: 16 residues. Germline V gives CDR1 SGHAT, CDR2 FQDESV (reference sequence). With V trimmed by 5 bases and J by 1 base, 6 bases remained unmatched. CDR3 nucleotides: TGTGCCAGCAGCGGTAGCGGGGGGGCGGCCCAAGAGACCCAGTACTTC. Amino acid sequence: CASSGSGGAAQETQYF.

This clonotype was counted many times. This chain uses TRBV29-1 with TRBJ2-1; D is unresolved. The CDR3 has 13 residues. The germline CDR1 and CDR2 sequences are SQVTM and ANQGSEA. V was pared by 0 bases and J by 6 bases, with 9 bases between. The CDR3 DNA reads as TGCAGCGTTGAAGATGCTGGGGTCAATGAGCAGTTCTTC. Translated: CSVEDAGVNEQFF.

The chain couples TRBV14 to TRBJ1-6; unclear D gene. V shed 5 bases and J shed 3 bases, with 8 bases lying between them. The CDR3 loop spans 14 amino acids. CDR1 and CDR2 from the germline V gene are SGHDN and FVKESK. CDR3 DNA: TGTGCCAGCAGCTACGGTGTCTATAATTCACCCCTCCACTTT. This translates into CASSYGVYNSPLHF.